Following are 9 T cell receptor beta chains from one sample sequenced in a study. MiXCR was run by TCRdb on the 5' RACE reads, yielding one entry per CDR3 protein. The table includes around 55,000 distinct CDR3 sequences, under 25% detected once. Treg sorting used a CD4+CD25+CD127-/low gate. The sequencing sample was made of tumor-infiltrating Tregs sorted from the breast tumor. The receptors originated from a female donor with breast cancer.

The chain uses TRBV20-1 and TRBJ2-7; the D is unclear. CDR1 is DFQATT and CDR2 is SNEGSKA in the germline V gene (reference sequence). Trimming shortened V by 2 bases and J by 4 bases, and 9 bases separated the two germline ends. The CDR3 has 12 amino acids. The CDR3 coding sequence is TGCAGTGCTAGAACGGCCACTTACGAGCAGTACTTC. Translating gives CSARTATYEQYF.

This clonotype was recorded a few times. The CDR3 reads CSAEKDTSYGYTF. The DNA for the CDR3 is TGCAGTGCAGAGAAGGACACGAGCTATGGCTACACCTTC. This chain joins TRBV20-1 and TRBJ1-2; possible D gene TRBD1, 5 bases. Between the trimmed V and J ends, which lost 6 bases and 4 bases, there was a span of 15 bases. This CDR3 is built from 13 residues. Germline V gene data show CDR1 as DFQATT and CDR2 as SNEGSKA (reference sequence).

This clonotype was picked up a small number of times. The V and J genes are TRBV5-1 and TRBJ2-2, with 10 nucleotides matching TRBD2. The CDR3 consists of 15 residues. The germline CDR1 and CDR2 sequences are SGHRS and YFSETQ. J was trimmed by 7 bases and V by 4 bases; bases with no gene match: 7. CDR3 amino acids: CASSLRTSGSGELFF. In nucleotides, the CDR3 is TGCGCCAGCAGCCTAAGGACTAGCGGAAGCGGGGAGCTGTTTTTT.

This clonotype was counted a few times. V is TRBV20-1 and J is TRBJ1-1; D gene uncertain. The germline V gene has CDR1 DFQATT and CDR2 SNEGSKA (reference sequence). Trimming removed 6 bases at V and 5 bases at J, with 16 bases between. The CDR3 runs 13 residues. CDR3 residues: CSATTPVETEAFF. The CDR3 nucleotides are TGCAGTGCCACTACCCCGGTTGAGACTGAAGCTTTCTTT.

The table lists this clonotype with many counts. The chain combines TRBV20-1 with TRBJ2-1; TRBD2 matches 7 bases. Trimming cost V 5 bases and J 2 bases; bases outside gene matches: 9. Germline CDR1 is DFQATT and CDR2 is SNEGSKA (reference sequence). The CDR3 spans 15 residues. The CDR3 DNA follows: TGCAGTGCTCCCCTCGGGGGGAGGACCTACAATGAGCAGTTCTTC. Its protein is CSAPLGGRTYNEQFF.

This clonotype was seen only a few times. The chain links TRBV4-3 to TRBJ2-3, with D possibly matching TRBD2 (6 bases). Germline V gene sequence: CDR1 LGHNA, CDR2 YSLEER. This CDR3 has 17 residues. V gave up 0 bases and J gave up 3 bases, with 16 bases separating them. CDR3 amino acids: CASSQDGSGLQTDTQYF. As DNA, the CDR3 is TGCGCCAGCAGCCAAGACGGTAGCGGCCTCCAAACAGATACGCAGTATTTT.

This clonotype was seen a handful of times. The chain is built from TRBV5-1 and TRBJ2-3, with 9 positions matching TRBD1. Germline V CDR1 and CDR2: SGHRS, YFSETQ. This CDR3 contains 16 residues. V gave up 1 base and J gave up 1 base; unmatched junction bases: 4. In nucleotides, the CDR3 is TGCGCCAGCAGCTTGTCGAGACAGGGGGGCACAGATACGCAGTATTTT. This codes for CASSLSRQGGTDTQYF.

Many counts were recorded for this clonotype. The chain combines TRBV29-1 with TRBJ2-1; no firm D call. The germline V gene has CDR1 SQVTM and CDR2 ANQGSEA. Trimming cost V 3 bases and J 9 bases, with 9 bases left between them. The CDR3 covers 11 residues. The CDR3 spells CSVDRVGEQFF. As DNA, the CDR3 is TGCAGCGTTGACCGGGTTGGTGAGCAGTTCTTC.

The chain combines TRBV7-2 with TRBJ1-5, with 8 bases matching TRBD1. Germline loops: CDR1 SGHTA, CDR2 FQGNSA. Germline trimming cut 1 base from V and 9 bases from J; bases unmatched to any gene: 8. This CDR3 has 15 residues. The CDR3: CASSLGQGAFRPQHF. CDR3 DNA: TGTGCCAGCAGCTTAGGTCAGGGGGCTTTTCGGCCCCAGCATTTT.